The 28 T cell receptor beta chains below all came from one sample that was sequenced in a study of regulatory T cells in long-lasting Graves disease. Specified time point: newly diagnosed GD, antithyroid drugs for less than 3 months. RNA extracted from PBMCs served as the sequencing template. Relying on iRepertoire HTBI primers and Arm-PCR of CDR3 regions, the team built TCR beta libraries. TCRdb recomputed calls from the multiplex PCR reads with MiXCR, one row per CDR3 protein. The table lists about 220,000 distinct CDR3 sequences, 15% to 20% of them singletons. The same specimen was also included in a second study, on T cells in Graves' hyperthyroidism and ophthalmopathy.

This specimen was peripheral blood mononuclear cells (PBMCs), taken at new diagnosis, from a patient treated with antithyroid drugs. The receptors were sampled from a woman in her 30s with Graves disease.

There are many counts of this clonotype. This chain's CDR3 is CASSLGQGLSPFF. CDR3 in DNA: TGTGCCAGCAGCTTAGGACAGGGGTTATCACCTTTCTTT. The V gene is TRBV11-2, the J gene TRBJ1-1; 8 bases agree with TRBD1. The CDR3 is 13 amino acids. The germline V gene encodes CDR1 SGHAT and CDR2 FQNNGV. V dropped 1 base and J dropped 12; count of bases not matched to a gene: 7.

This clonotype was counted ten times or more. The chain recombines TRBV3-1 with TRBJ1-2; no firm D call. Trimming took off 1 base at V and 2 bases at J, with 5 bases between the two ends. The CDR3 is 13 residues long. Germline lookup yields CDR1 LGHDT and CDR2 YNNKEL (reference sequence). The CDR3 coding sequence is TGTGCCAGCAGCCAAGCCGGCAACTATGGCTACACCTTC. This codes for CASSQAGNYGYTF.

This clonotype came up many times. The chain recombines TRBV10-3 with TRBJ1-2, with D maybe TRBD1 (5 bases). V was trimmed by 4 bases and J by 7 bases, leaving 7 bases between them. The length of the CDR3 is 11 residues. The germline V gene encodes CDR1 ENHRY and CDR2 SYGVKD. CDR3 nucleotides: TGTGCCATCAGTGCGGGGCTTGGCTACACCTTC. It specifies CAISAGLGYTF.

This clonotype was seen at least ten times. V usage is TRBV4-1 and J usage is TRBJ2-3, with a possible D match to TRBD1 (6 bases). Germline values: CDR1 MGHRA, CDR2 YSYEKL. V dropped 4 bases and J dropped 5 bases, with 16 bases sitting between them. The length of the CDR3 is 15 residues. The chain's CDR3 is CASSLTTGREDTQYF. The CDR3, as DNA: TGCGCCAGCAGCCTAACGACAGGTCGTGAAGATACGCAGTATTTT.

In its sample, this clonotype was seen many times. J is TRBJ2-2 and V is TRBV12-3 or TRBV12-4, with 8 nucleotides matching TRBD2. The CDR3 runs 15 residues. V was pared by 5 bases and J by 4 bases, with 6 bases of the junction left unmatched. CDR3 sequence reads: CASSHSGGVTGELFF. The CDR3 coding sequence is TGTGCCAGCAGTCACTCCGGGGGGGTCACCGGGGAGCTGTTTTTT.

This clonotype has a count of ten or more. The rearrangement uses TRBV5-5 and TRBJ1-5, with unresolved D. This CDR3 is 15 amino acids long. With 2 bases removed from V and 4 bases from J, the gap between germline ends came to 13 bases. CDR1 is SGHKS and CDR2 is YYEKEE in the germline V gene (reference sequence). In DNA form, the CDR3 reads TGTGCCAGCAGCTTAGGGAAGGGAGGTAATCAGCCCCAGCATTTT. This translates into CASSLGKGGNQPQHF.

This clonotype has ten or more counts. The rearrangement joins TRBV28 to TRBJ1-1, with 8 bases fitting TRBD1. Germline V gene lookup returns CDR1 MDHEN and CDR2 SYDVKM. This CDR3 spans 14 amino acids. J gave up 6 bases and V 2 bases, and 5 bases lay outside the gene matches. CDR3 DNA: TGTGCCAGCAGTTTACAGGGGGCGCCCTCTGAAGCTTTCTTT. It specifies CASSLQGAPSEAFF.

The rearrangement joins TRBV28 to TRBJ1-6; 7 nucleotides match TRBD1. Germline V lookup: CDR1 MDHEN, CDR2 SYDVKM. This CDR3 is built from 17 residues. V shed 6 bases and J 5 bases; nucleotides not matched to a gene: 13. CDR3 in DNA: TGTGCCAGCAGCCGATCAAGTAGGACAGGCAATAATTCACCCCTCCACTTT. This codes for CASSRSSRTGNNSPLHF.

Details on this clonotype: Its ends do not fully match the called genes, so a read error is possible. The genes are TRBV12-3 or TRBV12-4 and TRBJ2-6; 8 nucleotides match TRBD1. This CDR3 spans 19 amino acids. CDR3 sequence: CASSPTPGTGLSGANALTF. CDR3 bases: TGTGCCAGCAGTCCAACGCCTGGGACAGGTCTCTCTGGGGCCAACGCCCTGACTTTC.

This clonotype was detected ten times or more. The rearrangement links TRBV6-5 to TRBJ2-7; possible D gene TRBD2, 5 bases. Germline V gives CDR1 MNHEY, CDR2 SVGAGI. The CDR3 has 17 residues. The ends were cut back, 4 bases at V and 0 bases at J, with 19 bases in the middle. The CDR3 loop reads CASSSPRGGESSYEQYF. CDR3 nucleotides: TGTGCCAGCAGTTCCCCCAGAGGTGGGGAGAGCTCCTACGAGCAGTACTTC.

This clonotype was counted between two and nine times. Its ends do not fully match the called genes, so a read error is possible. CDR3 sequence: CATRDDGTGEPFF. In nucleotides, the CDR3 is TGTGCCACCAGGGACGACGGTACCGGGGAGCCGTTTTTT. The chain has TRBV24-1 and TRBJ2-2; the D gene is possibly TRBD2 (5 bases). CDR3 length: 13 amino acids. Germline CDR1 KGHDR, CDR2 SFDVKD.

This clonotype appeared many times. The chain joins TRBV18 to TRBJ2-5, with D unresolved. CDR1 is KGHSH and CDR2 is LQKENI in the germline V gene. Between the trimmed V and J ends, which lost 1 base and 4 bases, there was a span of 7 bases. This CDR3 region has 13 residues. CDR3 sequence reads: CASSPLGAETQYF. Here the CDR3 DNA reads TGTGCCAGCTCACCACTTGGAGCAGAGACCCAGTACTTC.

The chain uses TRBV2 and TRBJ1-2; TRBD1 aligns across 8 bases. Germline assignment: CDR1 SNHLY and CDR2 FYNNEI. Trimming took 7 bases from V and 4 from J; bases not matched to a gene: 8. The CDR3 loop spans 14 amino acids. This chain's CDR3 is CASNPGTGPYGYTF. DNA for the CDR3: TGTGCCAGCAATCCCGGGACAGGACCCTATGGCTACACCTTC.

This clonotype came up many times. The chain carries TRBV20-1 and TRBJ1-5; TRBD1 matches at 7 bases. Germline CDR1 and CDR2: DFQATT and SNEGSKA (reference sequence). The CDR3 is 14 amino acids. Trimming took 5 bases from V and 4 from J; bases not matched to a gene: 8. CDR3 sequence (DNA): TGCAGTGCTGCAAGGGACAGTATAAATCAGCCCCAGCATTTT. Its translation is CSAARDSINQPQHF.

The rearrangement links TRBV9 to TRBJ2-7, with TRBD1 identical over 9 bases. V trimming: 2 bases; J trimming: 1 base; junction bases outside the gene matches: 4. The CDR3 is 15 amino acids. Germline CDR1 is SGDLS and CDR2 is YYNGEE. The CDR3 sequence: CASSVSGTGSYEQYF. For the CDR3, the DNA is TGTGCCAGCAGCGTTTCCGGGACAGGGTCCTACGAGCAGTACTTC. The variable domain in full, with the rest retrieved from reference TRBV9 and TRBJ2-7, is DSGVTQTPKHLITATGQRVTLRCSPRSGDLSVYWYQQSLDQGLQFLIQYYNGEERAKGNILERFSAQQFPDLHSELNLSSLELGDSALYFCASSVSGTGSYEQYFGPGTRLTVT.

With respect to this clonotype: A read error is possible here, since a much larger clone lies one base away. The chain uses TRBV3-1 and TRBJ2-2; D ambiguous. The germline V gene has CDR1 LGHDT and CDR2 YNNKEL (reference sequence). Trimming pared 1 base from V and 1 base from J, leaving 10 bases between. The CDR3 has 16 amino acids. As DNA, the CDR3 is TGTGCCAGCAGCCAAGTTACACGGAGGAACACCGGGGAGCTGTTTTTT. This sequence encodes CASSQVTRRNTGELFF.

In this sample, this clonotype turned up many times. V and J are TRBV2 and TRBJ2-5, with D possibly matching TRBD2 (6 bases). Per germline, CDR1 SNHLY and CDR2 FYNNEI. The CDR3 consists of 15 residues. Trimming took 1 base from V and 2 from J, leaving 11 bases between them. The CDR3, as DNA: TGTGCCAGCAGTGAAGTGGACGGAGGGCAAGAGACCCAGTACTTC. It encodes CASSEVDGGQETQYF.

This clonotype was counted at least ten times. The V gene is TRBV12-3 or TRBV12-4, the J gene TRBJ2-3; 7 bases fit TRBD2. The CDR3 consists of 14 residues. V dropped 7 bases and J dropped 5; count of bases not matched to a gene: 9. CDR3 loop: CASTAAGYGDTQYF. The CDR3, as DNA: TGTGCCAGCACCGCAGCGGGGTATGGAGATACGCAGTATTTT.

This sequence joins TRBV30 and TRBJ2-4; D is perhaps TRBD1 (6 bases). This CDR3 contains 15 residues. Trimming removed 4 bases at V and 0 bases at J, with 13 bases between. The germline CDR1 and CDR2 sequences are GTSNPN and SVGIG (reference sequence). The CDR3: CAWTSGAVAKNIQYF. The DNA of the CDR3 is TGTGCCTGGACATCAGGGGCGGTAGCCAAAAACATTCAGTACTTC.

A few counts support this clonotype. The J gene is TRBJ2-1, the V gene TRBV12-3 or TRBV12-4; 7 bases agree with TRBD2. The J call may be in error: the DNA end matches TRBJ2-5 better. This CDR3 comprises 15 residues. In nucleotides, the CDR3 is TGTGCCAGCAGTTTAGGACTAGCTACGGGAGAGACCCAGTACTTC. Residues: CASSLGLATGETQYF.

This clonotype was counted ten times or more. This sequence joins TRBV11-2 and TRBJ1-1; D is uncertain. Germline V gene lookup returns CDR1 SGHAT and CDR2 FQNNGV. The V end was cut by 4 bases, the J end by 2 bases, with 8 bases between. The CDR3 has 13 residues. This CDR3 is CASSSKLNTEAFF. CDR3 nucleotides: TGTGCCAGCAGCTCCAAACTCAACACTGAAGCTTTCTTT.

Comments on this clonotype: One base away lies a much larger clone, so this may be a sequencing read error. This chain uses TRBV24-1 with TRBJ2-3; D uncertain. This CDR3 spans 12 amino acids. Germline values: CDR1 KGHDR, CDR2 SFDVKD. The CDR3 spells CAASDFRPRQYF. In nucleotides, the CDR3 is TGTGCCGCCAGTGATTTTAGGCCCCGCCAGTATTTT.

This clonotype was seen ten or more times. The rearrangement uses TRBV28 and TRBJ2-5; D perhaps matches TRBD2 (7 bases). CDR3 length: 16 amino acids. Looked up from germline, CDR1 is MDHEN and CDR2 is SYDVKM. Trimming shortened V by 3 bases and J by 5 bases, and 19 bases separated the two germline ends. The CDR3 here is CASSFRRGRGMETQYF. The DNA for the CDR3 is TGTGCCAGCAGTTTTAGGCGGGGGCGCGGAATGGAGACCCAGTACTTC.

This clonotype has a count of ten or more. The J gene is TRBJ2-2, the V gene TRBV9, with a weak D call TRBD2 (5 bases). Between the trimmed V and J ends, which lost 2 bases and 5 bases, there was a span of 16 bases. CDR1 is SGDLS, CDR2 YYNGEE, per germline. The CDR3 sequence is 16 residues long. CDR3 sequence: CASSVHVTRGTGELFF. In DNA, the CDR3 is TGTGCCAGCAGCGTCCATGTGACAAGAGGGACCGGGGAGCTGTTTTTT.

This clonotype was recorded once. It may be a read error: a sequence one base away is much more abundant. The chain carries TRBV6-2 or TRBV6-3 and TRBJ2-3, with TRBD2 identical over 14 bases. Germline V gives CDR1 MNHEY, CDR2 SVGEGT. The CDR3 loop spans 19 amino acids. Written as DNA, the CDR3 is TGTGCCAGCAGTGCCCGGACTAGCGGGGGGCATCCGAGCACAGATACGCGGTATTTT. Translation: CASSARTSGGHPSTDTRYF.

This clonotype was observed a few times. V usage is TRBV7-9 and J usage is TRBJ2-2; unclear D gene. V was shortened by 4 bases and J by 9 bases, with 15 bases between the two germline ends. This CDR3 has 14 residues. Germline CDR1 is SEHNR and CDR2 is FQNEAQ (reference sequence). CDR3 residues: CASSSVLLARELFF. The CDR3 DNA is TGTGCCAGCAGCTCCGTCCTGTTGGCTAGGGAGCTGTTTTTT.

There are many counts of this clonotype. The V and J genes are TRBV6-2 or TRBV6-3 and TRBJ1-2, with 9 bases aligning to TRBD1. Germline V gene lookup returns CDR1 MNHEY and CDR2 SVGEGT. The CDR3 runs to 15 residues. Trimming removed 5 bases from V and 4 bases from J; junction bases left unmatched: 8. The DNA of the CDR3 is TGTGCCAGCAGTGGGACAGGGTCCGCTGGCTATGGCTACACCTTC. It specifies CASSGTGSAGYGYTF.

This clonotype showed up many times. This sequence joins TRBV2 and TRBJ2-5, with 7 bases lining up with TRBD1. Germline V gives CDR1 SNHLY, CDR2 FYNNEI. Losses at the gene ends were 6 bases for V and 1 base for J; bases not matched to a gene: 2. The CDR3 loop spans 13 amino acids. CDR3 nucleotides: TGTGCCAGCAGACGGACAGGCCAAGAGACCCAGTACTTC. Translating gives CASRRTGQETQYF.